This T cell receptor beta chain is drawn from a study of T cell responses to AZD1222 COVID-19 vaccine. The ends were cut back, 1 base at V and 6 bases at J, with 15 bases in the middle. The CDR3 has 15 residues. From germline, CDR1 is SGHAT and CDR2 FQNNGV. Only in-frame clones appear in the TCRdb table, and some are missing; sequencing was by immunoSEQ multiplex PCR. The table shows some 120,000 clones, with roughly nine tenths occurring only once. This sequence was found in an adult in good health. The rearrangement links TRBV11-2 to TRBJ1-2; D is perhaps TRBD1 (6 bases). The source was peripheral blood, collected on day 0 of AZD1222 vaccination. The CDR3 region is CASSLASGTKNGYTF. The CDR3 region has the DNA TGTGCCAGCAGCTTAGCCTCCGGGACAAAAAATGGCTACACCTTC.